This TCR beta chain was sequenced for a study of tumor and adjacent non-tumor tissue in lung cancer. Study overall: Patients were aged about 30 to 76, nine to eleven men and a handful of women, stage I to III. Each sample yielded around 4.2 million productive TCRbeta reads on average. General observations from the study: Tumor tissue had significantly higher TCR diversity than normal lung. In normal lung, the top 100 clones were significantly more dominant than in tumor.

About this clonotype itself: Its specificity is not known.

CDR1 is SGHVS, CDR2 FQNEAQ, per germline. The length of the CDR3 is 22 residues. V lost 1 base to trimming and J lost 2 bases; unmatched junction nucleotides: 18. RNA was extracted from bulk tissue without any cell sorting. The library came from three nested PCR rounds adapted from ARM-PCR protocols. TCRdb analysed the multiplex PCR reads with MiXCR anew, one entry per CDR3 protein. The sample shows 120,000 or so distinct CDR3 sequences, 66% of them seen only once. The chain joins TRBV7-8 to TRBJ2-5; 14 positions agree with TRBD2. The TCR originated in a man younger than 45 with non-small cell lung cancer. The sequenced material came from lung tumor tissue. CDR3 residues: CASSLVWTSGGPVQGPQETQYF. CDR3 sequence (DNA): TGTGCCAGCAGCTTAGTATGGACTAGCGGGGGGCCCGTCCAAGGCCCGCAAGAGACCCAGTACTTC.